This T cell receptor beta chain was sequenced during a study of shared clonotypes between healthy human individuals. The V gene end was trimmed by 5 bases and the J gene end by 3 bases; junction bases not matched to a gene: 2. The germline CDR1 and CDR2 sequences are LNHDA and SQIVND (reference sequence). This CDR3 is built from 13 residues. This table comes from immunoSEQ multiplex PCR, and its TCRdb copy is limited to in-frame clones, with some not included. The sample records 730,000 or so clones, around 72% being singletons. About this clone itself: Other nucleotide sequences in the sample specify the same CDR3.

V and J are TRBV19 and TRBJ1-1; 8 bases are a match to TRBD1. Sequencing used memory CD4+ T cells sorted from blood. Regarding subset: CD45RA-negative fraction. This sequence was found in a woman aged 25 to 45 in good health. This CDR3 reads CASSQQGDTEAFF. CDR3 sequence (DNA): TGTGCCAGTAGTCAACAGGGGGACACTGAAGCTTTCTTT.